This T cell receptor (beta chain) was identified during a study of blood T cell repertoires in COVID-19. Here immunoSEQ multiplex PCR was the method, and the copy in TCRdb shows in-frame clones only, minus some. Of around 130,000 clones listed, roughly 89% are singletons. CDR3 size: 16 residues. The junction had 7 bases not matched to a gene; V was cut back by 4 bases and J by 2 bases. CDR1 MNHNS and CDR2 SASEGT come from the germline V gene. Sequencing used peripheral blood. The gene calls are TRBV6-1 and TRBJ2-1; 8 bases fit TRBD2. The TCR originated in a man aged 30-40 years with COVID-19, enrolled during active disease. CDR3 in amino acids: CASSVRLAGTYNEQFF. CDR3 DNA sequence: TGTGCCAGCAGTGTCCGATTAGCGGGAACCTACAATGAGCAGTTCTTC.